Included here is one T cell receptor beta chain sequence, with context. No antigen is known for it. The data were taken from a study of PD-1 blockade in classical Hodgkin lymphoma. General study findings and limits: The study reported lower baseline TCR diversity in newly diagnosed patients than in healthy donors. Whereas CD4+ TCR diversity had risen significantly by C4D1, CD8+ TCR diversity had not.

Time point described: cycle 4 day 1 (C4D1), after 5 to 7 weeks of nivolumab. Every patient relapsed after autologous stem cell transplantation, and brentuximab vedotin exposure varied. Sequencing was performed with immunoSEQ multiplex PCR; in TCRdb, only in-frame clones are kept and a portion is missing. The sample has around 50,000 clones, about 80% seen once. The specimen comprised peripheral blood mononuclear cells (PBMCs), sampled before the fourth cycle of nivolumab. This TCR was sampled from a human donor with classical Hodgkin lymphoma.

The CDR3 region is CASSIIQGREQYF. The CDR3 DNA is TGTGCCAGTAGTATAATACAGGGTCGGGAGCAGTACTTC. The chain recombines TRBV19 with TRBJ2-7, with TRBD1 as a possible D gene (6 bases). V gave up 2 bases and J gave up 7 bases, with 12 bases separating them. The CDR3 is 13 amino acids. Germline V CDR1 and CDR2: LNHDA, SQIVND (reference sequence).